These 27 T cell receptor beta chains originate from one sample sequenced in a study of cytomegalovirus exposure and HLA in healthy donors. The data were produced by immunoSEQ multiplex PCR, yet TCRdb's version contains in-frame clones alone and is incomplete. The table records some 140,000 clones, roughly four fifths of them present only once. Sequences were obtained from PBMCs. The receptor set was obtained from a woman under 40 in good health and CMV-seronegative.

The rearrangement links TRBV6-1 to TRBJ2-3; D call uncertain. The germline V gene has CDR1 MNHNS and CDR2 SASEGT. CDR3 length: 12 amino acids. Trimming left V 5 bases short and J 2 bases short, with 5 bases between. CDR3 protein: CASSWLTDTQYF. The CDR3 DNA follows: TGTGCCAGCAGTTGGCTCACAGATACGCAGTATTTT.

The gene calls are TRBV7-9 and TRBJ2-3, with D possibly matching TRBD2 (7 bases). The CDR3 length is 15 residues. Trimming pared 8 bases from V and 2 bases from J, leaving 17 bases between. CDR1 SEHNR and CDR2 FQNEAQ come from the germline V gene (reference sequence). The CDR3 DNA sequence: TGTGCCAGCGGAAACGGGGGGCGGAACACAGATACGCAGTATTTT. This encodes CASGNGGRNTDTQYF.

The chain's CDR3 is CASSQAHIISYNSPLHF. The CDR3 nucleotides are TGTGCCAGCAGCCAAGCGCACATTATCTCCTATAATTCACCCCTCCACTTT. The chain is built from TRBV4-2 and TRBJ1-6; D gene uncertain. V gave up 1 base and J gave up 0 bases, with 10 bases separating them. Germline loops: CDR1 LGHNA, CDR2 YNFKEQ. The CDR3 covers 17 residues.

In DNA, the CDR3 is TGTGCCAGCAGCTTATCCGTGACAGGGTATGGCTACACCTTC. This codes for CASSLSVTGYGYTF. This chain joins TRBV7-3 and TRBJ1-2, with 7 positions matching TRBD1. Germline CDR1 and CDR2: SGHTA and FQGTGA. J gave up 5 bases and V 2 bases, and 5 bases lay outside the gene matches. This CDR3 region has 14 residues.

This sequence joins TRBV5-1 and TRBJ2-5, with TRBD1 matching over 9 bases. The germline V gene encodes CDR1 SGHRS and CDR2 YFSETQ. This CDR3 comprises 16 residues. With 3 bases clipped from V and 5 bases from J, the junction kept 11 bases outside the gene matches. The CDR3 region is CASSSSGDRGGETQYF. Here the CDR3 DNA reads TGCGCCAGCAGCTCTTCGGGAGACAGGGGGGGGGAGACCCAGTACTTC.

The V and J genes are TRBV2 and TRBJ2-4; 8 positions agree with TRBD1. CDR3 length: 14 residues. Germline V gene data show CDR1 as SNHLY and CDR2 as FYNNEI. Trimming removed 6 bases from V and 9 bases from J; junction bases left unmatched: 10. CDR3 loop: CASSVLDRVTIQYF. The CDR3 DNA reads as TGTGCCAGCAGCGTTCTGGACAGGGTAACCATTCAGTACTTC.

This clone was recorded once. V gene TRBV11-2 combines with J gene TRBJ1-6, with no clear D. Trimming stripped 5 bases from V and 6 bases from J, with 14 bases between. This CDR3 spans 15 amino acids. CDR1 is SGHAT, CDR2 FQNNGV, per germline. The DNA for the CDR3 is TGTGCCAGCAGCCCTCTCCGGGGTCCTAATTCACCCCTCCACTTT. Translated: CASSPLRGPNSPLHF.

This chain uses TRBV7-2 with TRBJ2-3, with 7 bases aligning to TRBD1. CDR3 size: 14 residues. V gave up 5 bases and J gave up 11 bases; unmatched junction bases: 13. Per the germline V gene, CDR1 is SGHTA and CDR2 is FQGNSA. Here the CDR3 reads CASSRISGTEMQYF. The CDR3 DNA reads TGTGCCAGCAGCCGAATCTCCGGGACAGAAATGCAGTATTTT.

This chain joins TRBV7-8 and TRBJ1-2, with D hard to call. Trimming pared 1 base from V and 3 bases from J, leaving 6 bases between. From germline, CDR1 is SGHVS and CDR2 FQNEAQ. This CDR3 has 13 residues. The chain's CDR3 is CASSLVSDYGYTF. The DNA for the CDR3 is TGTGCCAGCAGCTTAGTGAGTGACTATGGCTACACCTTC.

The rearrangement uses TRBV7-2 and TRBJ1-4; D remains ambiguous. CDR3 length: 16 residues. Trimming took 5 bases from V and 4 from J, leaving 17 bases between them. The germline V gene encodes CDR1 SGHTA and CDR2 FQGNSA. The CDR3 loop reads CASSLDWAEVNEKLFF. DNA of the CDR3: TGTGCCAGCAGCCTAGACTGGGCAGAAGTTAATGAAAAACTGTTTTTT.

J is TRBJ2-7 and V is TRBV13, with 9 nucleotides matching TRBD1. The germline gives CDR1 PRHDT, CDR2 FYEKMQ (reference sequence). The CDR3 loop spans 13 amino acids. The J segment lost 9 bases and the V segment lost 1 base, leaving 4 bases of the junction unmatched. As DNA, the CDR3 is TGTGCCAGCAGCTTAGACAGGGGGCAAGGGCAGTACTTC. Its translation: CASSLDRGQGQYF.

The chain couples TRBV29-1 to TRBJ1-1; a weak D match, TRBD1 (5 bases). V was clipped by 3 bases and J by 2 bases, with 16 bases between them. The V gene's germline CDR1 is SQVTM and CDR2 ANQGSEA. This CDR3 has 15 amino acids. CDR3 region: CSVDPERQINTEAFF. CDR3 DNA: TGCAGCGTTGATCCAGAGAGACAGATCAACACTGAAGCTTTCTTT.

V gene TRBV2 combines with J gene TRBJ1-1; 7 bases agree with TRBD1. The trim removed 7 bases at V and 4 bases at J, leaving 9 bases unmatched. Germline V lookup: CDR1 SNHLY, CDR2 FYNNEI. The CDR3 consists of 14 residues. In DNA, the CDR3 is TGTGCCAGCAAGTCAGGGGGAATTGGCACTGAAGCTTTCTTT. It specifies CASKSGGIGTEAFF.

The chain's CDR3 is CASSYIPGQKAFF. CDR3 in DNA: TGTGCCAGCAGTTACATCCCGGGACAGAAAGCTTTCTTT. The rearrangement joins TRBV6-5 to TRBJ1-1, with 7 positions matching TRBD1. Germline assignment: CDR1 MNHEY and CDR2 SVGAGI. J lost 9 bases, V lost 2 bases, and 6 bases had no gene match. The CDR3 has 13 residues.

The chain joins TRBV7-2 to TRBJ2-7; TRBD1 agrees at 11 bases. The CDR3 runs to 13 residues. CDR1 and CDR2 from the germline V gene are SGHTA and FQGNSA. Trimming at V came to 5 bases and at J to 6 bases, leaving 3 bases not matched to a gene. The CDR3 nucleotides read TGTGCCAGCAGCCGAGGGACAGGGGGCGAGCAGTACTTC. Residues: CASSRGTGGEQYF.

There are a few counts of this clone. This rearrangement joins TRBV20-1 to TRBJ1-2; no definite D call. Germline assignment: CDR1 DFQATT and CDR2 SNEGSKA (reference sequence). The CDR3 covers 11 residues. Trimming took off 3 bases at V and 5 bases at J, with 7 bases between the two ends. The CDR3 DNA sequence: TGCAGTGCTAGGTACAGTTATGGCTACACCTTC. Translating it yields CSARYSYGYTF.

V is TRBV25-1 and J is TRBJ1-1; no firm D call. The V end was cut by 5 bases, the J end by 5 bases, with 15 bases between. The CDR3 extends over 14 amino acids. Germline V gene data show CDR1 as MGHDK and CDR2 as SYGVNS. As DNA, the CDR3 is TGTGCCAGCAGTAAGGTGGTAGGAGGGACTGAAGCTTTCTTT. Amino acids: CASSKVVGGTEAFF.

The chain carries TRBV15 and TRBJ2-7; TRBD2 might be the D (6 bases). Deletions cut 5 bases from V and 4 bases from J, with 12 bases between. Germline loops: CDR1 LNHNV, CDR2 YYDKDF (reference sequence). The CDR3 runs 13 residues. In DNA form, the CDR3 reads TGTGCCACCAGCTCGGGACTCCTTTACGAGCAGTACTTC. Translated: CATSSGLLYEQYF.

A single count supports this clone. The chain is built from TRBV5-1 and TRBJ2-1; TRBD1 aligns across 8 bases. CDR1 SGHRS and CDR2 YFSETQ come from the germline V gene. The CDR3 is 16 amino acids. Trimming cost V 0 bases and J 3 bases; bases outside gene matches: 5. The chain's CDR3 is CASSLGVGQGYNEQFF. The CDR3, as DNA: TGCGCCAGCAGCTTGGGGGTTGGACAGGGCTACAATGAGCAGTTCTTC.

The chain has TRBV2 and TRBJ2-5; perhaps TRBD2 as D (5 bases). Germline V lookup: CDR1 SNHLY, CDR2 FYNNEI. The CDR3 length is 15 residues. Trimming pared 5 bases from V and 2 bases from J, leaving 15 bases between. CDR3: CASSLLAWYQETQYF. DNA of the CDR3: TGTGCCAGCAGTTTGCTAGCTTGGTATCAAGAGACCCAGTACTTC. The full variable domain, in which reference TRBV2 and TRBJ2-5 provide the parts outside the CDR3, is EPEVTQTPSHQVTQMGQEVILRCVPISNHLYFYWYRQILGQKVEFLVSFYNNEISEKSEIFDDQFSVERPDGSNFTLKIRSTKLEDSAMYFCASSLLAWYQETQYFGPGTRLLVL.

The chain combines TRBV9 with TRBJ2-3; TRBD1 matches at 7 bases. The CDR3 contains 14 residues. Germline loops: CDR1 SGDLS, CDR2 YYNGEE. V gave up 4 bases and J gave up 4 bases; unmatched junction bases: 6. For the CDR3, the DNA is TGTGCCAGCAGCCGAACAGGGGCCGCAGATACGCAGTATTTT. This gives the protein CASSRTGAADTQYF.

V and J are TRBV19 and TRBJ2-1, with TRBD1 matching over 12 bases. The CDR3 runs 13 residues. V was pared by 10 bases and J by 9 bases, with 7 bases of the junction left unmatched. Looked up from germline, CDR1 is LNHDA and CDR2 is SQIVND (reference sequence). The CDR3 spells CATQRDRGREQFF. The DNA of the CDR3 is TGTGCCACCCAAAGGGACAGGGGGCGTGAGCAGTTCTTC. The full variable domain, rest sourced from reference TRBV19 and TRBJ2-1, is DGGITQSPKYLFRKEGQNVTLSCEQNLNHDAMYWYRQDPGQGLRLIYYSQIVNDFQKGDIAEGYSVSREKKESFPLTVTSAQKNPTAFYLCATQRDRGREQFFGPGTRLTVL.

The rearrangement joins TRBV28 to TRBJ1-1, with 7 bases that match TRBD1. Germline assignment: CDR1 MDHEN and CDR2 SYDVKM. V was pared by 4 bases and J by 3 bases, with 11 bases of the junction left unmatched. The CDR3 length is 16 residues. CDR3 in amino acids: CASSYSRRGSYTEAFF. The CDR3 DNA sequence: TGTGCCAGCAGTTATAGTCGCAGGGGGAGCTACACTGAAGCTTTCTTT.

This chain links TRBV4-2 with TRBJ2-3, with D possibly being TRBD2 (5 bases). Between the trimmed V and J ends, which lost 0 bases and 8 bases, there was a span of 15 bases. CDR1 is LGHNA, CDR2 YNFKEQ, per germline. The CDR3 length is 15 residues. The CDR3 protein is CASSQEVEAWVTQYF. The CDR3 DNA is TGTGCCAGCAGCCAAGAGGTGGAGGCGTGGGTTACGCAGTATTTT.

This CDR3 is CASSQDQSTNEKLFF. DNA of the CDR3: TGCGCCAGCAGCCAAGATCAGTCAACTAATGAAAAACTGTTTTTT. The chain employs TRBV4-3 and TRBJ1-4; D uncertain. The CDR3 runs 15 residues. CDR1 and CDR2 (germline): LGHNA, YSLEER. Trimming stripped 0 bases from V and 0 bases from J, with 5 bases between.

This chain joins TRBV5-1 and TRBJ1-6; D is unresolved. Trimming took 0 bases from V and 0 from J, leaving 10 bases between them. This CDR3 region has 17 residues. Germline V gene sequence: CDR1 SGHRS, CDR2 YFSETQ. The CDR3, as DNA: TGCGCCAGCAGCTTGGGGGCAGTAGGCTCCTATAATTCACCCCTCCACTTT. It specifies CASSLGAVGSYNSPLHF.

There are a few counts of this clone. V and J are TRBV13 and TRBJ2-6; D unresolved. The CDR3 is 15 amino acids. V was cut by 7 bases and J by 0 bases, with 10 bases left in between. Germline V lookup: CDR1 PRHDT, CDR2 FYEKMQ (reference sequence). The CDR3 region is CASMLRSSGANVLTF. Written as DNA, the CDR3 is TGTGCCAGCATGCTTCGGAGCTCTGGGGCCAACGTCCTGACTTTC.